These 30 T cell receptor beta chains were sequenced from one sample in a study of T-cell reconstitution after alpha-beta-depleted transplantation in children (dated by TCRdb to about 2016). This specimen's treatment or condition label, interpreted: allogeneic hematopoietic cell transplantation with graft depleted of TCRalphabeta T cells and CD19 B cells. The investigation overall reported the following: Hyperexpanded clone frequencies declined over subsequent months; after one year, T-cell counts and TCRbeta diversity were mostly attributed to newly produced T cells.

Library creation used PCR. TCRdb shows the sequencer as Illumina HiSeq 2500. TCR libraries were prepared with molecular barcoding, using unique molecular identifiers to normalize TCRbeta repertoire quantification. In TCRdb, the public reads were trimmed at Q25 with fastp and aligned with MiXCR, with productive beta chains retained. Here each entry gathers all rows of one CDR3 protein and keeps the most common genes and DNA. The sample table contains 250,000 to 300,000 distinct CDR3 sequences; only one count was recorded for almost 8% of them. The leading ten clones occupy approximately 8.6% of the sample. These receptors' targets are unknown. The sequences come from peripheral blood, collected 360 days after TCRalphabeta/CD19-depleted stem cell transplant. The source of these receptors is a female patient between 2 and 15 years old who had a stem cell transplant for Fanconi anemia, so the T cells may come from the graft donor.

This chain connects TRBV4-1 to TRBJ2-3; 11 bases are a match to TRBD2. Germline V gene data show CDR1 as MGHRA and CDR2 as YSYEKL. The CDR3 covers 17 residues. The trim removed 2 bases at V and 0 bases at J, leaving 4 bases unmatched. The chain's CDR3 is CASSQMRTSGSTDTQYF. As DNA, the CDR3 is TGCGCCAGCAGCCAAATGAGGACTAGCGGGAGCACAGATACGCAGTATTTT.

The table lists this clonotype with many counts. The genes are TRBV11-2 and TRBJ2-3; 9 bases are shared with TRBD2. The CDR3 covers 16 residues. Germline V CDR1 and CDR2: SGHAT, FQNNGV. The V segment lost 8 bases and the J segment 2 bases; nucleotides outside the gene matches: 11. The CDR3 DNA reads as TGTGCCAGCTCCCTCGGGCTAGCGGGAAACACAGATACGCAGTATTTT. Its protein product is CASSLGLAGNTDTQYF.

This clonotype was picked up many times. The chain combines TRBV9 with TRBJ1-2; D is unclear. CDR1 and CDR2 (germline): SGDLS, YYNGEE. CDR3 length equals 14 residues. The germline V and J ends were trimmed by 0 bases and 4 bases, with 10 bases remaining between them. CDR3 coding DNA: TGTGCCAGCAGCGTAGTCCCGCAGGCCTATGGCTACACCTTC. Protein sequence: CASSVVPQAYGYTF.

This clonotype has at least ten counts. CDR3 in amino acids: CASSLGFRDETQYF. The DNA for the CDR3 is TGTGCCAGCAGCCTAGGATTCAGGGATGAGACCCAGTACTTC. J is TRBJ2-5 and V is TRBV11-2, with D tentatively TRBD1 (5 bases). Per the germline V gene, CDR1 is SGHAT and CDR2 is FQNNGV. The CDR3 is 14 residues long. V gave up 5 bases and J gave up 5 bases, with 15 bases separating them.

This clonotype has at least ten counts. The V call is TRBV3-1, the J call TRBJ2-7; TRBD1 matches at 8 bases. J lost 4 bases, V lost 6 bases, and 5 bases had no gene match. This CDR3 comprises 13 residues. Germline V lookup: CDR1 LGHDT, CDR2 YNNKEL (reference sequence). The CDR3 DNA is TGTGCCAGCAGACGACAGGGGAAGTACGAGCAGTACTTC. Amino acids: CASRRQGKYEQYF.

This clonotype was picked up many times. The rearrangement uses TRBV27 and TRBJ2-7, with TRBD2 identical over 9 bases. CDR3 size: 14 residues. Trimming took 5 bases from V and 5 from J; bases not matched to a gene: 7. The germline V gene encodes CDR1 MNHEY and CDR2 SMNVEV (reference sequence). The CDR3: CASSPGTSIHEQYF. DNA of the CDR3: TGTGCCAGCAGTCCGGGGACTAGCATTCACGAGCAGTACTTC.

This clonotype has ten or more counts. Relative to the germline gene, one junction end is altered; a read error may explain this. The gene calls are TRBV5-1 and TRBJ2-7, with TRBD1 matching over 7 bases. CDR3 size: 12 residues. Germline loops: CDR1 SGHRS, CDR2 YFSETQ. CDR3 sequence reads: CASSWDSYEQYF. Here the CDR3 DNA reads TGTGCCAGCAGTTGGGACAGCTACGAGCAGTACTTC.

The CDR3 is CASSLLTSGGVVAYEQYF. CDR3 DNA: TGTGCCAGCAGTTTATTGACTAGCGGGGGGGTAGTGGCCTACGAGCAGTACTTC. The gene calls are TRBV28 and TRBJ2-7; 14 positions match TRBD2. J was trimmed by 2 bases and V by 1 base; bases with no gene match: 7. CDR3 length: 18 amino acids. Germline assignment: CDR1 MDHEN and CDR2 SYDVKM.

This clonotype was seen ten or more times. The chain joins TRBV6-5 to TRBJ2-7; D perhaps matches TRBD2 (6 bases). The CDR3 is made up of 15 amino acids. The germline V gene has CDR1 MNHEY and CDR2 SVGAGI. Trimming pared 4 bases from V and 0 bases from J, leaving 13 bases between. The CDR3 reads CASSWGAGFSYEQYF. For the CDR3, the DNA is TGTGCCAGCAGTTGGGGAGCGGGCTTCTCCTACGAGCAGTACTTC.

This rearrangement joins TRBV10-3 to TRBJ1-2, with D hard to call. Germline CDR1 reads ENHRY; CDR2 reads SYGVKD. The CDR3 consists of 13 residues. Trimming stripped 4 bases from V and 4 bases from J, with 10 bases between. CDR3 DNA sequence: TGTGCCATCAGTGGGCGGTCGTTCTATGGCTACACCTTC. It translates to CAISGRSFYGYTF.

J is TRBJ2-2 and V is TRBV6-1; D is unclear. Trimming took off 0 bases at V and 0 bases at J, with 8 bases between the two ends. There are 16 residues in the CDR3. From germline, CDR1 is MNHNS and CDR2 SASEGT. The CDR3 DNA follows: TGTGCCAGCAGTGAAGCGCCGGCCGCGAACACCGGGGAGCTGTTTTTT. This encodes CASSEAPAANTGELFF.

In its sample, this clonotype was seen many times. The rearrangement joins TRBV20-1 to TRBJ2-3; D gene unclear. Germline values: CDR1 DFQATT, CDR2 SNEGSKA (reference sequence). The CDR3 runs 14 residues. Trimming took 2 bases from V and 2 from J, leaving 11 bases between them. The CDR3 loop is CSARIVFDTDTQYF. DNA for the CDR3: TGCAGTGCTAGAATTGTCTTCGACACAGATACGCAGTATTTT.

This clonotype has ten or more counts. The genes are TRBV10-3 and TRBJ1-2; D possibly corresponds to TRBD1 (5 bases). Trimming stripped 0 bases from V and 3 bases from J, with 8 bases between. The CDR3 sequence is 14 residues long. Germline CDR1 reads ENHRY; CDR2 reads SYGVKD. The CDR3 bases are TGTGCCATCAGTGAGTCGGGGGTGGACTATGGCTACACCTTC. Translated, it gives CAISESGVDYGYTF.

This clonotype showed up many times. The chain recombines TRBV6-1 with TRBJ1-6; no firm D call. CDR3 length equals 12 residues. Deletions cut 4 bases from V and 8 bases from J, with 6 bases between. The V gene's germline CDR1 is MNHNS and CDR2 SASEGT. CDR3 coding DNA: TGTGCCAGCAGTGCCGGGGATTCACCCCTCCACTTT. Amino acid sequence: CASSAGDSPLHF.

The V call is TRBV29-1, the J call TRBJ2-7; TRBD1 matches 8 bases. CDR1 is SQVTM, CDR2 ANQGSEA, per germline. V lost 6 bases and J lost 5; bases outside the gene matches: 9. The CDR3 runs 13 residues. The CDR3 loop is CSVIRTGNHEQYF. In DNA form, the CDR3 reads TGCAGCGTCATAAGGACAGGGAACCACGAGCAGTACTTC.

This clonotype was counted ten times or more. This chain connects TRBV29-1 to TRBJ1-1; D uncertain. The CDR3 spans 12 residues. Trimming stripped 6 bases from V and 4 bases from J, with 12 bases between. The germline gives CDR1 SQVTM, CDR2 ANQGSEA. CDR3 in amino acids: CSVGTVRTEAFF. The CDR3 DNA follows: TGCAGCGTCGGAACAGTGCGCACTGAAGCTTTCTTT.

V and J are TRBV11-2 and TRBJ2-7, with 12 nucleotides matching TRBD2. V lost 5 bases to trimming and J lost 3 bases; unmatched junction nucleotides: 5. In germline, CDR1 is SGHAT, CDR2 FQNNGV. CDR3 length equals 15 residues. The CDR3 region is CASSPRLAGVYEQYF. The CDR3 DNA reads TGTGCCAGCAGCCCTAGACTAGCGGGAGTCTACGAGCAGTACTTC.

This clonotype was observed at least ten times. This chain joins TRBV29-1 and TRBJ1-1; D is undetermined. Trimming removed 2 bases at V and 8 bases at J, with 15 bases between. This CDR3 region has 13 residues. The germline V gene has CDR1 SQVTM and CDR2 ANQGSEA. CDR3 in DNA: TGCAGCGTTGAAACGTTGCACAACCGGGAAGCTTTCTTT. Protein product: CSVETLHNREAFF.

A few counts support this clonotype. The gene calls are TRBV30 and TRBJ1-1, with 10 nucleotides matching TRBD1. CDR1 GTSNPN and CDR2 SVGIG come from the germline V gene (reference sequence). The CDR3 has 17 residues. J lost 1 base, V lost 2 bases, and 10 bases had no gene match. As DNA, the CDR3 is TGTGCCTGGAGTCACACGACAGGGGGCGCGGGGAACACTGAAGCTTTCTTT. Its translation is CAWSHTTGGAGNTEAFF.

This clonotype was seen many times. The V call is TRBV12-3 or TRBV12-4, the J call TRBJ2-5, with 12 positions matching TRBD2. The CDR3 runs to 15 residues. The trim removed 6 bases at V and 2 bases at J, leaving 4 bases unmatched. DNA of the CDR3: TGTGCCAGCAGCCGGACTAGCGGGATTCAAGAGACCCAGTACTTC. It encodes CASSRTSGIQETQYF.

This clonotype has ten or more counts. The chain joins TRBV29-1 to TRBJ2-5, with D unresolved. V shed 4 bases and J shed 5 bases, with 11 bases lying between them. Germline V gene data show CDR1 as SQVTM and CDR2 as ANQGSEA. The length of the CDR3 is 12 residues. The CDR3 nucleotides are TGCAGCGTTGGAGTTAGCATTGAGACCCAGTACTTC. This codes for CSVGVSIETQYF. The variable domain in full, completed from reference TRBV29-1 and TRBJ2-5, reads SAVISQKPSRDICQRGTSLTIQCQVDSQVTMMFWYRQQPGQSLTLIATANQGSEATYESGFVIDKFPISRPNLTFSTLTVSNMSPEDSSIYLCSVGVSIETQYFGPGTRLLVL.

About this clonotype: Relative to the germline gene, one junction end is altered; a read error may explain this. V is TRBV20-1 and J is TRBJ2-1; 9 bases align to TRBD2. The CDR3 length is 13 residues. The germline gives CDR1 DFQATT, CDR2 SNEGSKA (reference sequence). The DNA of the CDR3 is TGCAGTGCTAGAGACCCTAGCGGGGCCCCAGTACGCTTC. It encodes CSARDPSGAPVRF.

This clonotype came up many times. CDR3 loop: CASSKSPTDSYEQYF. In DNA form, the CDR3 reads TGTGCCAGCAGCAAATCCCCAACGGACTCCTACGAGCAGTACTTC. The V call is TRBV21-1, the J call TRBJ2-7. TRBV21-1 is deemed a pseudogene. The CDR3 covers 15 residues.

At least ten counts were recorded for this clonotype. This chain joins TRBV24-1 and TRBJ2-3; D is perhaps TRBD2 (6 bases). The germline CDR1 and CDR2 sequences are KGHDR and SFDVKD. CDR3 length equals 15 residues. Trimming took 4 bases from V and 4 from J, leaving 14 bases between them. The CDR3 bases are TGTGCCACCAGTGACAAACGACTAGTCCCAGATACGCAGTATTTT. It specifies CATSDKRLVPDTQYF.

This clonotype was observed many times. The chain uses TRBV9 and TRBJ2-3, with TRBD2 matching 9 bases. Germline lookup yields CDR1 SGDLS and CDR2 YYNGEE. The CDR3 runs 16 residues. Losses at the gene ends were 0 bases for V and 6 bases for J; bases not matched to a gene: 8. The DNA for the CDR3 is TGTGCCAGCAGCGTAGCTCGCGGGAGGGCCTTGGATACGCAGTATTTT. It is translated as CASSVARGRALDTQYF.

This clonotype occurred many times. The rearrangement joins TRBV20-1 to TRBJ2-7; D unclear. The germline V and J ends were trimmed by 3 bases and 0 bases, with 6 bases remaining between them. Germline V CDR1 and CDR2: DFQATT, SNEGSKA (reference sequence). CDR3 size: 12 residues. The CDR3 loop reads CSASRYSYEQYV. CDR3 nucleotides: TGCAGTGCTAGCAGGTACTCCTACGAGCAGTACGTC.

This clonotype occurred a few times. The rearrangement links TRBV4-2 to TRBJ2-7, with 11 bases that match TRBD2. There are 17 residues in the CDR3. Germline V gives CDR1 LGHNA, CDR2 YNFKEQ. V gave up 0 bases and J gave up 6 bases; unmatched junction bases: 10. The CDR3 loop reads CASSQEGSSGGVSEQYF. For the CDR3, the DNA is TGTGCCAGCAGCCAAGAAGGGAGTAGCGGGGGGGTTAGCGAGCAGTACTTC.

Only a few counts were recorded for this clonotype. V gene TRBV5-5 combines with J gene TRBJ2-7; 7 bases match TRBD1. This CDR3 spans 17 amino acids. Germline V gene sequence: CDR1 SGHKS, CDR2 YYEKEE (reference sequence). Unmatched junction bases numbered 17, after V lost 3 bases and J lost 5 bases. The CDR3 protein is CASSWIFSGTARDEQYF. CDR3 bases: TGTGCCAGCAGCTGGATATTCTCCGGGACAGCACGCGACGAGCAGTACTTC.

This clonotype was picked up many times. This chain connects TRBV7-2 to TRBJ1-2; weak D call: TRBD1 (5 bases). The CDR3 consists of 15 residues. V was cut by 1 base and J by 0 bases, with 9 bases left in between. Germline CDR1 reads SGHTA; CDR2 reads FQGNSA. In DNA, the CDR3 is TGTGCCAGCAGCTTAGAGAGGACACCTAACTATGGCTACACCTTC. Translated, it gives CASSLERTPNYGYTF.

V is TRBV5-1 and J is TRBJ1-1; D might be TRBD1 (6 bases). V was cut by 4 bases and J by 6 bases, with 19 bases left in between. The CDR3 sequence is 15 residues long. Looked up from germline, CDR1 is SGHRS and CDR2 is YFSETQ. DNA of the CDR3: TGCGCCAGCAGCCTGGACAGTAGGCTTGACGCTGAAGCTTTCTTT. It codes for CASSLDSRLDAEAFF.